This T cell receptor (beta chain) came from a study of Graves' ophthalmopathy and Graves' hyperthyroidism (dated 2018 in TCRdb). Context from the whole study: A patient counted as having stable hyperthyroidism if there was no progression to ophthalmopathy within 18 months of follow-up. Once sampling was done, hyperthyroidism patients were given methimazole at a starting dose of 30 mg daily, while ophthalmopathy patients were given high-dose intravenous methylprednisolone. An independent validation cohort was composed of some 19 hyperthyroidism patients and around 16 patients who later progressed from hyperthyroidism to ophthalmopathy. T-cell repertoires of thyroid tissue and blood were compared in more than five hyperthyroidism patients. In total, approximately 140 blood samples were TCR-sequenced: 40 to 45 ophthalmopathy, approximately 80 hyperthyroidism and roughly 17 hyperthyroidism-to-ophthalmopathy patients. To explore V-J signatures that distinguish ophthalmopathy from hyperthyroidism, a discovery set of 90 to 100 patients was enrolled, made up of over 40 with ophthalmopathy and some 60 with stable hyperthyroidism. TCR beta repertoire signatures were used to distinguish Graves' ophthalmopathy from Graves' hyperthyroidism and to predict progression to ophthalmopathy. General findings and caveats noted by the study authors: No statistical method was used to set the sample size in advance, and the investigators knew which group each participant was assigned to. The 13-signature model separated ophthalmopathy from stable hyperthyroidism with roughly 88% sensitivity and roughly 84% specificity in cross-validation, and 80%/75% in the test set. In validation, the model predicted ophthalmopathy progression with about 71% sensitivity and 72.22% specificity; 12 predicted patients were CT-confirmed with GO in a median of about 6.1 months. Most expanded thyroid clonotypes with a frequency above 0.001 also appeared in blood, which suggests that blood repertoires may reflect the immune response in the thyroid.

The cysteine opens and the phenylalanine closes a CDR3 of 14 amino acids. Of the read, only the CDR3 DNA is kept; its 42 bases are in frame from base 1. The trim is 8 bases for V and 14 bases for J, with a gap of 25 bases between the germline ends. Taken from the germline V gene, the CDR1 and CDR2 loops are ENHRY and SYGVKD. Only one count was recorded for this clonotype. It has no known antigen specificity. Base qualities were left out, and no much larger clone turns up one base away. Just one read gives weak support. The hyperthyroidism patients were 18 to 65 years old and newly diagnosed, with a disease duration of less than 2 months. Patients were excluded if they had other autoimmune diseases, uncontrolled infections, pregnancy or lactation. Clinical symptoms, serum thyroxine, TRAb, thyroid ultrasound and orbital computed tomography formed the basis of the diagnosis. Total RNA was extracted using Trizol reagent, and RNA quality was checked on an Agilent 2100 Bioanalyzer.

For repertoire sequencing, the TCR beta CDR3 regions were amplified from RNA transcripts. HTBI primers and the Qiagen OneStep RT-PCR kit were used in a first-round RT-PCR, which was followed by a second-round multiplex PCR, size selection and purification. Sequencing of the libraries was carried out on an Illumina HiSeq2000 in paired-end mode with 100 bp reads. In the authors' own workflow: Reads were processed with SOAPnuke, discarding reads with adapters, uncalled bases, mean Phred below 15, or no exact constant-primer or identifier match. High-quality paired reads were merged with COPE v1.2.5. Unique nucleotide sequences were defined as clonotypes and aligned to IMGT TRB V, D and J references using MiTCR v1.1. The analysis was limited to V-J combinations with a frequency above 0.0001, which together covered approximately 99% of the repertoires. For each V-J combination, a TCR clonal expansion and chaos score was defined as the ratio of F50 clonal expansion to chaos observed in the TCRdist matrix. Welch's t-statistics and random forest were used to narrow the features down to 10 to 15 V-J combinations, which were then fed into a naive Bayes classifier. Thyroid-blood repertoire similarity was quantified with the Morisita-Horn index. In-frame beta chains were kept once TCRdb had trimmed the public reads at Q25 with fastp and called clones with MiXCR. Duplicate CDR3 protein sequences are folded into a single record with the most common DNA and genes. The V and J calls were not made by the authors but by TCRdb's processing. Across this sample there are around 1.1 million distinct CDR3 sequences, with 35% to 40% seen only once. The ten largest clones capture roughly 10% of the sample.

This receptor chain uses TRBV10-3 and TRBJ1-5; the D gene identity is not certain. The sequencing input was peripheral blood or thyroid tissue (not recorded which). The sequence derives from an adult man with Graves' hyperthyroidism. The CDR3 amino acid sequence is: CAIADNEGDHYEHF. In nucleotides, the sequence is TGTGCCATCGCGGATAATGAGGGAGACCACTACGAGCATTTT.